These 30 T cell receptor beta chains originate from one sample sequenced in a study of shared clonotypes between healthy human individuals. The method was immunoSEQ multiplex PCR; TCRdb's version includes in-frame clones alone and lacks a portion of them. Here the sample spans fewer than 200,000 clones, approximately 61% being singletons. The sequencing input was memory CD4+ T cells sorted from blood. This sample's subset: CD45RA-negative fraction. These receptors all come from a man under 40 in good health.

The chain combines TRBV28 with TRBJ1-5; D not certain. Germline CDR1 MDHEN, CDR2 SYDVKM. V was clipped by 7 bases and J by 6 bases, with 16 bases between them. The CDR3 covers 14 residues. This CDR3 is CASNSEGVGQPQHF. Here the CDR3 DNA reads TGTGCCAGCAACTCAGAGGGTGTTGGTCAGCCCCAGCATTTT.

This chain's CDR3 is CASSLESSGNHEQFF. The DNA for the CDR3 is TGTGCCAGCAGCTTAGAGTCTAGCGGGAACCATGAGCAGTTCTTC. The V call is TRBV7-2, the J call TRBJ2-1; 9 nucleotides agree with TRBD2. Germline V gene lookup returns CDR1 SGHTA and CDR2 FQGNSA. Unmatched junction bases numbered 6, after V lost 1 base and J lost 8 bases. CDR3 length: 15 amino acids.

This clone has only a few counts. The chain couples TRBV7-8 to TRBJ2-5; TRBD2 matches at 9 bases. The trim removed 6 bases at V and 5 bases at J, leaving 10 bases unmatched. The length of the CDR3 is 15 residues. Germline assignment: CDR1 SGHVS and CDR2 FQNEAQ. The CDR3: CASSLRLAASETQYF. The CDR3, as DNA: TGTGCCAGCAGTTTACGACTAGCGGCCTCGGAGACCCAGTACTTC.

This chain uses TRBV5-1 with TRBJ2-7; a weak D match, TRBD2 (6 bases). Trimming cost V 3 bases and J 5 bases, with 21 bases left between them. The CDR3 covers 16 residues. Per germline, CDR1 SGHRS and CDR2 YFSETQ. CDR3 in amino acids: CASSSYGLQASNEQYF. The CDR3 DNA follows: TGCGCCAGCAGCTCTTACGGACTACAGGCGTCCAACGAGCAGTACTTC.

CDR3 in DNA: TGTGCCAGCAGCCCACTAGCGGGAGGGTACAATGAGCAGTTCTTC. It is translated as CASSPLAGGYNEQFF. This sequence joins TRBV11-2 and TRBJ2-1; 13 bases line up with TRBD2. CDR3 length equals 15 residues. Per germline, CDR1 SGHAT and CDR2 FQNNGV. Trimming took 5 bases from V and 4 from J; bases not matched to a gene: 2.

V gene TRBV2 combines with J gene TRBJ2-7; D may be TRBD1 (7 bases). Trimming left V 6 bases short and J 6 bases short, with 21 bases between. Germline V CDR1 and CDR2: SNHLY, FYNNEI. This CDR3 comprises 15 residues. CDR3 sequence (DNA): TGTGCCAGCAGCGCGGCAAGTCAGGGGGGAGGCGAGCAGTACTTC. This encodes CASSAASQGGGEQYF.

The chain is built from TRBV11-2 and TRBJ2-7, with 7 bases identical to TRBD2. This CDR3 has 14 residues. CDR1 and CDR2 from the germline V gene are SGHAT and FQNNGV. Trimming cost V 5 bases and J 6 bases; bases outside gene matches: 10. CDR3 sequence: CASSNLGLGGEQYF. CDR3 in DNA: TGTGCCAGCAGCAACTTAGGACTAGGCGGCGAGCAGTACTTC. Full variable domain (outside the CDR3, taken from reference TRBV11-2 and TRBJ2-7): EAGVAQSPRYKIIEKRQSVAFWCNPISGHATLYWYQQILGQGPKLLIQFQNNGVVDDSQLPKDRFSAERLKGVDSTLKIQPAKLEDSAVYLCASSNLGLGGEQYFGPGTRLTVT.

The chain carries TRBV27 and TRBJ2-2; D is unclear. The V end was cut by 3 bases, the J end by 3 bases, with 8 bases between. This CDR3 spans 14 amino acids. The germline V gene has CDR1 MNHEY and CDR2 SMNVEV (reference sequence). This chain's CDR3 is CASSFGRYTGELFF. CDR3 bases: TGTGCCAGCAGTTTTGGCCGATACACCGGGGAGCTGTTTTTT.

The gene calls are TRBV5-1 and TRBJ1-3; TRBD1 might be the D (5 bases). Germline values: CDR1 SGHRS, CDR2 YFSETQ. This CDR3 is built from 16 residues. Trimming left V 0 bases short and J 0 bases short, with 10 bases between. The CDR3 DNA sequence: TGCGCCAGCAGCTTGGGGGGGACGCTCTCTGGAAACACCATATATTTT. Translating it yields CASSLGGTLSGNTIYF.

This clone was observed a few times. The junction differs from germline at one of its ends, possibly a read error. This chain connects TRBV7-7 to TRBJ2-5; 7 nucleotides align to TRBD2. From germline, CDR1 is SSHAT and CDR2 FNYEAQ (reference sequence). The CDR3 spans 15 residues. The CDR3 sequence is CASSLGLGGKETQYF. In DNA, the CDR3 is TGTGCTAGCAGCTTAGGGTTGGGGGGGAAAGAGACCCAGTACTTC.

The chain uses TRBV25-1 and TRBJ1-1, with TRBD1 matching 8 bases. Germline trimming cut 4 bases from V and 4 bases from J; bases unmatched to any gene: 5. The CDR3 runs 14 residues. Looked up from germline, CDR1 is MGHDK and CDR2 is SYGVNS. The CDR3 region is CASSGYRGSTEAFF. The CDR3 nucleotides are TGTGCCAGCAGTGGATACAGGGGGAGCACTGAAGCTTTCTTT.

V and J are TRBV6-6 and TRBJ2-1; D gene uncertain. Deletions cut 2 bases from V and 6 bases from J, with 14 bases between. Germline V gene sequence: CDR1 MNHNY, CDR2 SVGAGI (reference sequence). The CDR3 has 15 residues. CDR3 sequence (DNA): TGTGCCAGCAGTTACCCAAAAGGGTTTGGCAATGAGCAGTTCTTC. Amino acid sequence: CASSYPKGFGNEQFF.

The chain joins TRBV27 to TRBJ2-5; no definite D call. Germline loops: CDR1 MNHEY, CDR2 SMNVEV (reference sequence). The germline V and J ends were trimmed by 4 bases and 2 bases, with 2 bases remaining between them. This CDR3 contains 11 residues. This CDR3 reads CASSSQETQYF. The CDR3 DNA is TGTGCCAGCAGTTCACAAGAGACCCAGTACTTC.

The chain is built from TRBV18 and TRBJ2-7; 14 bases align to TRBD2. CDR3 length: 22 amino acids. Per germline, CDR1 KGHSH and CDR2 LQKENI. J lost 5 bases, V lost 3 bases, and 24 bases had no gene match. CDR3 bases: TGTGCCAGCTCACCCTTTATTTTCGGGGACTCGGGACTAGCGGGAGTAGGGAACGAGCAGTACTTC. Encoded protein: CASSPFIFGDSGLAGVGNEQYF.

This clone was recorded only once. This chain links TRBV12-5 with TRBJ2-7; possibly TRBD2 for D (7 bases). Germline V gene data show CDR1 as LGHNT and CDR2 as FRNRAP. The CDR3 runs to 15 residues. V was cut by 1 base and J by 2 bases, with 12 bases left in between. The DNA of the CDR3 is TGTGCTAGTGGTTTGGGTTGGGGGGGGCCCTACGAGCAGTACTTC. Its protein product is CASGLGWGGPYEQYF. The whole variable domain, filled in from reference TRBV12-5 and TRBJ2-7, reads DARVTQTPRHKVTEMGQEVTMRCQPILGHNTVFWYRQTMMQGLELLAYFRNRAPLDDSGMPKDRFSAEMPDATLATLKIQPSEPRDSAVYFCASGLGWGGPYEQYFGPGTRLTVT.

The chain joins TRBV4-3 to TRBJ2-7, with 10 nucleotides matching TRBD2. V gave up 0 bases and J gave up 3 bases; unmatched junction bases: 5. CDR1 LGHNA and CDR2 YSLEER come from the germline V gene. The CDR3 length is 16 residues. In DNA form, the CDR3 reads TGCGCCAGCAGCCAAGAATCTAGCGGGAGTGACTACGAGCAGTACTTC. As protein: CASSQESSGSDYEQYF.

Note on this clone: Germline is not matched at one junction end, which may reflect a read error. V usage is TRBV5-8 and J usage is TRBJ1-1; D is possibly TRBD1 (5 bases). CDR3 length equals 17 residues. Germline CDR1 SGHTS, CDR2 YDEGEE. CDR3 sequence: CVSSKDGAGFGNTEAFF. CDR3 nucleotide sequence: TGTGTCAGCAGCAAGGACGGGGCAGGCTTTGGGAACACTGAAGCTTTCTTT. The variable domain in full, with the rest retrieved from reference TRBV5-8 and TRBJ1-1, is EAGVTQSPTHLIKTRGQQATLRCSPISGHTSVYWYQQALGLGLQFLLWYDEGEERNRGNFPPRFSGRQFPNYSSELNVNALELEDSALYLCVSSKDGAGFGNTEAFFGQGTRLTVV.

This clone occurred once. This chain joins TRBV9 and TRBJ2-1; 7 bases are shared with TRBD1. The CDR3 has 15 residues. Germline CDR1 is SGDLS and CDR2 is YYNGEE. V dropped 4 bases and J dropped 2; count of bases not matched to a gene: 6. CDR3 nucleotide sequence: TGTGCCAGCAGCTCCGACGGGACAGCCTACAATGAGCAGTTCTTC. Its protein product is CASSSDGTAYNEQFF.

The rearrangement uses TRBV15 and TRBJ2-7; D ambiguous. Germline V gene data show CDR1 as LNHNV and CDR2 as YYDKDF (reference sequence). The V end was cut by 5 bases, the J end by 7 bases, with 24 bases between. CDR3 length: 16 amino acids. The CDR3 protein is CATSPTLLAAPGEQYF. CDR3 in DNA: TGTGCCACCAGCCCAACACTCCTGGCAGCCCCCGGGGAGCAGTACTTC.

The chain combines TRBV7-9 with TRBJ2-1; D is perhaps TRBD2 (6 bases). The germline CDR1 and CDR2 sequences are SEHNR and FQNEAQ (reference sequence). V shed 3 bases and J shed 9 bases, with 15 bases lying between them. The CDR3 loop spans 14 amino acids. CDR3 sequence: CASSFPDTGGEQFF. CDR3 DNA sequence: TGTGCCAGCAGCTTTCCCGACACCGGGGGTGAGCAGTTCTTC.

The rearrangement joins TRBV7-8 to TRBJ2-7; D is tentatively TRBD1 or TRBD2 (5 bases each). CDR3 length: 14 residues. Germline values: CDR1 SGHVS, CDR2 FQNEAQ. V was clipped by 5 bases and J by 5 bases, with 16 bases between them. The CDR3 DNA sequence: TGTGCCAGCAGCCCCGGGACCCAGACTCACGAGCAGTACTTC. Encoded protein: CASSPGTQTHEQYF.

With regard to this clone: Other DNA sequences in the sample encode the same CDR3. The chain joins TRBV9 to TRBJ2-7, with 7 nucleotides matching TRBD1. Trimming took 4 bases from V and 4 from J; bases not matched to a gene: 8. CDR1 is SGDLS, CDR2 YYNGEE, per germline. CDR3 length: 14 residues. For the CDR3, the DNA is TGTGCCAGCAGCCCCGGGACAGCTAGTTACGAGCAGTACTTC. As protein: CASSPGTASYEQYF.

V usage is TRBV7-9 and J usage is TRBJ2-7, with a possible D match to TRBD1 (6 bases). The germline CDR1 and CDR2 sequences are SEHNR and FQNEAQ (reference sequence). V dropped 2 bases and J dropped 1 base, with 12 bases sitting between them. The CDR3 has 15 residues. The CDR3: CASSLRQDSSYEQYF. The CDR3, as DNA: TGTGCCAGCAGCTTACGACAGGACTCATCCTACGAGCAGTACTTC.

The rearrangement uses TRBV18 and TRBJ1-1, with TRBD1 matching over 7 bases. CDR1 is KGHSH and CDR2 is LQKENI in the germline V gene. This CDR3 comprises 15 residues. Trimming took 6 bases from V and 4 from J; bases not matched to a gene: 11. DNA of the CDR3: TGTGCCAGCTCTCCTCAGACAGGGTTCGGCACTGAAGCTTTCTTT. Translated, it gives CASSPQTGFGTEAFF.

This clone appeared a few times. The rearrangement uses TRBV28 and TRBJ1-1, with D perhaps TRBD1 (5 bases). The V gene's germline CDR1 is MDHEN and CDR2 SYDVKM. The CDR3 is 14 residues long. Trimming shortened V by 6 bases and J by 4 bases, and 15 bases separated the two germline ends. The chain's CDR3 is CASSPAGFSTEAFF. The CDR3 nucleotides read TGTGCCAGCAGCCCAGCAGGGTTTTCCACTGAAGCTTTCTTT.

CDR3 nucleotides: TGCGCCAGCAGCTTGGGTCCACTAGCGGGAGGGGATGATGAGCAGTTCTTC. Its protein product is CASSLGPLAGGDDEQFF. The V gene is TRBV5-1, the J gene TRBJ2-1; 13 bases map to TRBD2. This CDR3 spans 17 amino acids. In germline, CDR1 is SGHRS, CDR2 YFSETQ. V shed 0 bases and J 8 bases; nucleotides not matched to a gene: 8. The full variable domain, its missing parts supplied by reference TRBV5-1 and TRBJ2-1, is KAGVTQTPRYLIKTRGQQVTLSCSPISGHRSVSWYQQTPGQGLQFLFEYFSETQRNKGNFPGRFSGRQFSNSRSEMNVSTLELGDSALYLCASSLGPLAGGDDEQFFGPGTRLTVL.

The chain employs TRBV27 and TRBJ2-7; D ambiguous. Trimming took 2 bases from V and 2 from J, leaving 19 bases between them. The CDR3 sequence is 17 residues long. Germline V lookup: CDR1 MNHEY, CDR2 SMNVEV (reference sequence). The CDR3 DNA is TGTGCCAGCAGTTTACGAACCAGCGAAGGTTGGACCTACGAGCAGTACTTC. As protein: CASSLRTSEGWTYEQYF.

The rearrangement joins TRBV5-1 to TRBJ1-4; TRBD1 matches at 8 bases. The CDR3 contains 13 residues. The germline CDR1 and CDR2 sequences are SGHRS and YFSETQ. J was trimmed by 11 bases and V by 3 bases; bases with no gene match: 6. The CDR3 here is CASSSDRAGKLFF. CDR3 DNA sequence: TGCGCCAGCAGCTCGGACAGGGCAGGCAAACTGTTTTTT.

This clone was seen more than once but under ten times. The chain couples TRBV5-4 to TRBJ2-1; either TRBD1 or TRBD2 may fit D (5 bases each). Germline CDR1 and CDR2: SGHNT and YYREEE (reference sequence). The length of the CDR3 is 13 residues. Trimming pared 7 bases from V and 4 bases from J, leaving 12 bases between. CDR3 coding DNA: TGTGCCAGCCAAAGAGGGGAGTACAATGAGCAGTTCTTC. Translating gives CASQRGEYNEQFF. The complete variable domain, with remaining parts taken from reference TRBV5-4 and TRBJ2-1, reads ETGVTQSPTHLIKTRGQQVTLRCSSQSGHNTVSWYQQALGQGPQFIFQYYREEENGRGNFPPRFSGLQFPNYSSELNVNALELDDSALYLCASQRGEYNEQFFGPGTRLTVL.

This chain links TRBV19 with TRBJ1-3; D not certain. The CDR3 is 12 residues long. V dropped 8 bases and J dropped 7 bases, with 12 bases sitting between them. Germline V gives CDR1 LNHDA, CDR2 SQIVND (reference sequence). The CDR3 here is CASSSTGNTIYF. Written as DNA, the CDR3 is TGTGCCAGTTCCTCAACGGGCAACACCATATATTTT. Supplemented by reference TRBV19 and TRBJ1-3, the full variable domain reads DGGITQSPKYLFRKEGQNVTLSCEQNLNHDAMYWYRQDPGQGLRLIYYSQIVNDFQKGDIAEGYSVSREKKESFPLTVTSAQKNPTAFYLCASSSTGNTIYFGEGSWLTVV.